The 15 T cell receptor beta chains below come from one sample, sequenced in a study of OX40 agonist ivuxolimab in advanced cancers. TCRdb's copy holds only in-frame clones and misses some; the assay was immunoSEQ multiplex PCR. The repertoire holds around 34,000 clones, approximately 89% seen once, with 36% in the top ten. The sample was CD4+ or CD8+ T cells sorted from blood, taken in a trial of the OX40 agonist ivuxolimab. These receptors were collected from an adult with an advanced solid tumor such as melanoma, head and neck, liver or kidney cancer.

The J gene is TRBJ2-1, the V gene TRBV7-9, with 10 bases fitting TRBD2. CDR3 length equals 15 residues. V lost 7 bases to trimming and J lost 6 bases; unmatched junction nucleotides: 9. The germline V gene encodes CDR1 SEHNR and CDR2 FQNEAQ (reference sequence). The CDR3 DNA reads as TGTGCCAGCAACAGAGTAGCGGGAGGTGGCAATGAGCAGTTCTTC. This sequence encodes CASNRVAGGGNEQFF.

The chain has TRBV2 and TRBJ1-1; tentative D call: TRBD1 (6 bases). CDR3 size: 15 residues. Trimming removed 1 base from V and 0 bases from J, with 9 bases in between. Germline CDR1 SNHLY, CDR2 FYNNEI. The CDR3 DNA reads TGTGCCAGCAGTGAAGGGGGGCACATGAACACTGAAGCTTTCTTT. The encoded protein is CASSEGGHMNTEAFF.

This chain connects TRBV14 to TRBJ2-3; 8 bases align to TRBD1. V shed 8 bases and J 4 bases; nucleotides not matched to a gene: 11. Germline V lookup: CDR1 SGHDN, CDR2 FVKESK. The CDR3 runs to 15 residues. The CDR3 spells CASDHGQGPADTQYF. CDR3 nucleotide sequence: TGTGCCAGCGACCACGGACAGGGTCCCGCAGATACGCAGTATTTT. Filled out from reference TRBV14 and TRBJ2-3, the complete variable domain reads EAGVTQFPSHSVIEKGQTVTLRCDPISGHDNLYWYRRVMGKEIKFLLHFVKESKQDESGMPNNRFLAERTGGTYSTLKVQPAELEDSGVYFCASDHGQGPADTQYFGPGTRLTVL.

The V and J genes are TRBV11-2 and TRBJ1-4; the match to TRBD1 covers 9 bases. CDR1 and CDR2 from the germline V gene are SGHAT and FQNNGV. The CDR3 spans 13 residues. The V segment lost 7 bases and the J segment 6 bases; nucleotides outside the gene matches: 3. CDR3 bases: TGTGCCAGCACCAGGACAGGGGATGAAAAACTGTTTTTT. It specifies CASTRTGDEKLFF.

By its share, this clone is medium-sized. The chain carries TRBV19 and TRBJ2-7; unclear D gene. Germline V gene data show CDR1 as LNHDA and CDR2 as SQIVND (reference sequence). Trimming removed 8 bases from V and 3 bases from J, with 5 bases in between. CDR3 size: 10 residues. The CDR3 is CASGSYEQYF. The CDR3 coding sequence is TGTGCCAGTGGCAGCTACGAGCAGTACTTC.

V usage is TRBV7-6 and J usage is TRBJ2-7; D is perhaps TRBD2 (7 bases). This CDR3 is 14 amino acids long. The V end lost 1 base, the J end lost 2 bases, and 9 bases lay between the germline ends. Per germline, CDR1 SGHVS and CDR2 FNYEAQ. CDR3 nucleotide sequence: TGTGCCAGCAGCTTAGGGGGGGGGCCCTACGAGCAGTACTTC. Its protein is CASSLGGGPYEQYF.

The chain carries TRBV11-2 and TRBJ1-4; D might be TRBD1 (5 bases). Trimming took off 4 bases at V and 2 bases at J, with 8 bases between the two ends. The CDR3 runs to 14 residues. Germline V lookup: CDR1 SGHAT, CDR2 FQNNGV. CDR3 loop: CASSWGYTNEKLFF. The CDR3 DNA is TGTGCCAGCAGCTGGGGGTACACTAATGAAAAACTGTTTTTT.

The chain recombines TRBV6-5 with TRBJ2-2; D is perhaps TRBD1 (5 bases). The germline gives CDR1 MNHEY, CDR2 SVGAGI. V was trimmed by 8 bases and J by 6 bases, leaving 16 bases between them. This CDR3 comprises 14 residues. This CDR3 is CASGPQGFSGELFF. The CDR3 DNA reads TGTGCCAGCGGTCCGCAGGGTTTTTCCGGGGAGCTGTTTTTT.

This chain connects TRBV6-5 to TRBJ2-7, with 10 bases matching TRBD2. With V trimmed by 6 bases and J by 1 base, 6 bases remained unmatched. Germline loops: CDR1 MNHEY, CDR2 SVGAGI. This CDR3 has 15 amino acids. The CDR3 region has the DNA TGTGCCAGCAGGGAAATGGGACTAGCGTCCTACGAGCAGTACTTC. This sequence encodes CASREMGLASYEQYF.

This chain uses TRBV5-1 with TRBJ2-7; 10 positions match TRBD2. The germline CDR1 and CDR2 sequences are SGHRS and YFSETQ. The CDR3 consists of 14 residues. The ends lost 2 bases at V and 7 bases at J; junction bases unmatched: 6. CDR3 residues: CASSLLGLATEQYF. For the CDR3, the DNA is TGCGCCAGCAGCTTATTGGGACTAGCGACGGAGCAGTACTTC.

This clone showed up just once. CDR3 protein: CASTNFNTGELFF. The CDR3 DNA reads as TGTGCCAGTACCAACTTCAACACCGGGGAGCTGTTTTTT. The V gene is TRBV19, the J gene TRBJ2-2, with no clear D. This CDR3 has 13 residues. V was clipped by 7 bases and J by 2 bases, with 8 bases between them. Per germline, CDR1 LNHDA and CDR2 SQIVND (reference sequence).

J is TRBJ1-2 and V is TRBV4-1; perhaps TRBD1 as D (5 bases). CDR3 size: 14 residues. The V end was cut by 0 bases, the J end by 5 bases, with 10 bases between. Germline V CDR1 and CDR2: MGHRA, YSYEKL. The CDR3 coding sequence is TGCGCCAGCAGCCAAGAAACCTCAGGGTATGGCTACACCTTC. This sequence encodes CASSQETSGYGYTF.

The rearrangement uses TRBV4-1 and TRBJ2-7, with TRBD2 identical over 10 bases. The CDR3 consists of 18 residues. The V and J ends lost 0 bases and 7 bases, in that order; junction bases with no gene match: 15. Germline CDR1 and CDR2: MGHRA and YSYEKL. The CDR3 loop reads CASSQDPQWGLAGDEQYF. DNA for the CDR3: TGCGCCAGCAGCCAAGATCCTCAATGGGGCCTAGCGGGGGATGAGCAGTACTTC.

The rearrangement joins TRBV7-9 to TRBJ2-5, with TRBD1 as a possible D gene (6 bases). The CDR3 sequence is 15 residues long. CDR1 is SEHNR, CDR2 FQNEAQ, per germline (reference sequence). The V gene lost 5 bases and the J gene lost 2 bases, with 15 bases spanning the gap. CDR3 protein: CASSATGHPQETQYF. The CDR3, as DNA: TGTGCCAGCAGCGCAACGGGACACCCACAAGAGACCCAGTACTTC.

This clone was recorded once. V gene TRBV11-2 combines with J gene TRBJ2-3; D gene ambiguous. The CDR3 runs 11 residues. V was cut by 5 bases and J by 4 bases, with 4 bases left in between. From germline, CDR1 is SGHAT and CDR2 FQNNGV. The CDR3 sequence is CASSLSDTQYF. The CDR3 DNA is TGTGCCAGCAGCCTTTCAGATACGCAGTATTTT.